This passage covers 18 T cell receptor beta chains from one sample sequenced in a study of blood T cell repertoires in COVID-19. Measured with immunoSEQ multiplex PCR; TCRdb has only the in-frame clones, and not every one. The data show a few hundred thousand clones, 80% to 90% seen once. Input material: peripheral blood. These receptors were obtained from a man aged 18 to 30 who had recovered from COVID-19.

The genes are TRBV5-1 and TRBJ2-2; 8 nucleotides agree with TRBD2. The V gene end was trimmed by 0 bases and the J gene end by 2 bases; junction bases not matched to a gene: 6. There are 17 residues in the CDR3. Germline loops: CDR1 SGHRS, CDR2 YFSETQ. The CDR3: CASSLAPSGGNTGELFF. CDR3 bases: TGCGCCAGCAGCTTGGCCCCCAGCGGGGGTAACACCGGGGAGCTGTTTTTT.

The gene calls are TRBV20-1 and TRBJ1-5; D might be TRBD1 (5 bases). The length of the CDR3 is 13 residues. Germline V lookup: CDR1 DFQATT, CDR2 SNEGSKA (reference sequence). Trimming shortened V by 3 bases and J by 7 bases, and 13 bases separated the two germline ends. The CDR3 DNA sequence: TGCAGTGCTAGTCAGGGTGTAAACCAGCCCCAGCATTTT. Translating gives CSASQGVNQPQHF.

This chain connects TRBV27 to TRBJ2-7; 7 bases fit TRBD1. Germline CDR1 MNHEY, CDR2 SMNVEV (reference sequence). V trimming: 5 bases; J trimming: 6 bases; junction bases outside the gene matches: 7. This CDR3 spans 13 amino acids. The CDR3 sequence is CASSLRQGSEQYF. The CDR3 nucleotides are TGTGCCAGCAGTCTCCGACAGGGCAGCGAGCAGTACTTC.

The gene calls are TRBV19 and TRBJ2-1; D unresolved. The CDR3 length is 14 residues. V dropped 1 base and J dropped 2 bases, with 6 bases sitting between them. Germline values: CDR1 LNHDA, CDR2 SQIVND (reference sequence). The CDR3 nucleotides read TGTGCCAGTAGTATAGGGCAACCCTACAATGAGCAGTTCTTC. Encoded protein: CASSIGQPYNEQFF.

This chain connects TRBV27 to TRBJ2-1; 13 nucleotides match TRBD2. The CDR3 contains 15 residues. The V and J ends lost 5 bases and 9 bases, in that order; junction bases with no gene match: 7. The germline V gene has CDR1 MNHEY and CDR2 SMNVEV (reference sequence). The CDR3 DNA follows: TGTGCCAGCAGTATGACTAGCGGGGGGACGGGTGAGCAGTTCTTC. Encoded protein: CASSMTSGGTGEQFF.

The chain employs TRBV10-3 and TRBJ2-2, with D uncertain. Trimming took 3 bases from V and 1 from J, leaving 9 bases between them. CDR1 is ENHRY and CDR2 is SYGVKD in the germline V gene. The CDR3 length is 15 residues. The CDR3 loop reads CAISDGQENTGELFF. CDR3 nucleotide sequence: TGTGCCATCAGTGATGGTCAGGAGAACACCGGGGAGCTGTTTTTT.

The CDR3, as DNA: TGTGCCATCAGTGGAAACAGCGGGGCTTCCTACGAGCAGTACTTC. Amino acid sequence: CAISGNSGASYEQYF. The V call is TRBV10-3, the J call TRBJ2-7; TRBD2 aligns across 7 bases. Germline loops: CDR1 ENHRY, CDR2 SYGVKD. The length of the CDR3 is 15 residues. The V and J ends lost 4 bases and 1 base, in that order; junction bases with no gene match: 7.

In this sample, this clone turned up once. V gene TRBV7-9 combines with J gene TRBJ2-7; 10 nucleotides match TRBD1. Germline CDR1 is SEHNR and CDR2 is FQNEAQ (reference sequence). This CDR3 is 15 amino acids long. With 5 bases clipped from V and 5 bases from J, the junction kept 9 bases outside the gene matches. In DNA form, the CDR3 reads TGTGCCAGCAGCCCCACCGGGACAGGGGTCCACGAGCAGTACTTC. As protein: CASSPTGTGVHEQYF.

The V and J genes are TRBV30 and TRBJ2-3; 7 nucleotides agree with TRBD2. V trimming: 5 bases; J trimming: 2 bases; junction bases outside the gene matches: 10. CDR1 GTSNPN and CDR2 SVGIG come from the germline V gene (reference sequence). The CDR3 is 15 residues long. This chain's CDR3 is CAWGRGGPTTDTQYF. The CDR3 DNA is TGTGCCTGGGGGCGCGGGGGACCAACCACAGATACGCAGTATTTT.

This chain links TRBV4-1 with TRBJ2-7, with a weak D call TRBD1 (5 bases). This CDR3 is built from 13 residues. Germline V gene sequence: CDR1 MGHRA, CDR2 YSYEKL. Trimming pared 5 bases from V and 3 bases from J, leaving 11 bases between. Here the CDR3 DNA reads TGCGCCAGCAGCTACACCGACAGCTACGAGCAGTACTTC. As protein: CASSYTDSYEQYF.

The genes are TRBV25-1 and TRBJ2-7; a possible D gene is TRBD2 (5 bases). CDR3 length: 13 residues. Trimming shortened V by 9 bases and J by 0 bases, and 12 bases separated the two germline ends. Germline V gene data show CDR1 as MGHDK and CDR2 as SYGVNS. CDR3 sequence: CASRETHSYEQYF. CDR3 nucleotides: TGTGCCAGTAGGGAGACACACTCCTACGAGCAGTACTTC.

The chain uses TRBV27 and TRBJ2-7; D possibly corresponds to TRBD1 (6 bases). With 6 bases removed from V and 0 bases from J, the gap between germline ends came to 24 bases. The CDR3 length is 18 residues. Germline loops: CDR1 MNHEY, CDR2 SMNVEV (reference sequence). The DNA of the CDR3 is TGTGCCAGCAGCACTCTAGGACAGACAAACCATTACTCCTACGAGCAGTACTTC. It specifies CASSTLGQTNHYSYEQYF.

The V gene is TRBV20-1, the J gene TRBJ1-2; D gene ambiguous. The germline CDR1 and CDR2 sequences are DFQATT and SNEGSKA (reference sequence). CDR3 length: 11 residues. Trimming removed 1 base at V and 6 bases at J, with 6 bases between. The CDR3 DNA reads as TGCAGTGCTAGAGGCCAGAATGGCTACACCTTC. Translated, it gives CSARGQNGYTF.

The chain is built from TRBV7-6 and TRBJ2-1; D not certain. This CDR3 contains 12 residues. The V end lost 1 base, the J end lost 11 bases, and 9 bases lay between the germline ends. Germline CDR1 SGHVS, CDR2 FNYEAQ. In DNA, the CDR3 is TGTGCCAGCAGCTTAGATACAATACAGCAGTTCTTC. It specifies CASSLDTIQQFF.

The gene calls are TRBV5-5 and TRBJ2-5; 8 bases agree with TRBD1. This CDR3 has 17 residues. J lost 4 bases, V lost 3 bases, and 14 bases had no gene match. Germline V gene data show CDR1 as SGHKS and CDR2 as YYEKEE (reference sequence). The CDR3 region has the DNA TGTGCCAGCAGCTGGGTCCCCGGGACAGGAAGGCGAGAGACCCAGTACTTC. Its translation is CASSWVPGTGRRETQYF.

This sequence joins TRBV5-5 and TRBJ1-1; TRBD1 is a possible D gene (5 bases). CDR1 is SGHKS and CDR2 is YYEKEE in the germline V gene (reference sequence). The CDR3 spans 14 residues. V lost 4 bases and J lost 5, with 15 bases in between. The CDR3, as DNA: TGTGCCAGCAGCGGGGGAGGGTTGGAAACTGAAGCTTTCTTT. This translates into CASSGGGLETEAFF.

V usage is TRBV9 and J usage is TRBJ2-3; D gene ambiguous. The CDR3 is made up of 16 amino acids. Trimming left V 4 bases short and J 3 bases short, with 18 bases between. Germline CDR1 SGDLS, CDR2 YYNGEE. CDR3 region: CASSPFPRSLTDTQYF. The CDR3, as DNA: TGTGCCAGCAGCCCCTTTCCGCGGAGCTTAACAGATACGCAGTATTTT.

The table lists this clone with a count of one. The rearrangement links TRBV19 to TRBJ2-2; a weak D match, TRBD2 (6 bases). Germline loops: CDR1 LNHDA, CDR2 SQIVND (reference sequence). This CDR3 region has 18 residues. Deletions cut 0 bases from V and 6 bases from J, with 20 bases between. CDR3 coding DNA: TGTGCCAGTAGTATAGAATCTTGGGGGGAGTTCCTGGCCGGGGAGCTGTTTTTT. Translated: CASSIESWGEFLAGELFF.